This is a list of T cell receptor beta chains from one sample in a study of T cell clonotyping in hematopoietic cell transplantation. Generated by immunoSEQ multiplex PCR, the TCRdb table keeps only in-frame clones and is missing some. The sample consists of approximately 41,000 clones, around 96% of them appearing once. The sample consisted of peripheral blood mononuclear cells. The receptor source for this set is a man in his thirties or forties in good health. Some clones in this sample may be carry-over from other donors' samples. Both conserved end residues are part of each CDR3. D genes are given only for firm matches. Not all rows give a size; the values are once, few, many and, for expanded clones, a class.

abundance: NA
d_gene: TRBD1
v_gene: TRBV6-5
j_gene: TRBJ1-1
CDR3aa: CASKPGQVYTEAFF
CDR3nt: TGTGCCAGCAAACCGGGACAGGTATACACTGAAGCTTTCTTT

abundance: NA
d_gene: NA
v_gene: TRBV2
j_gene: TRBJ2-1
CDR3aa: CATPGTGLHEQFF
CDR3nt: TGTGCCACCCCAGGGACGGGGCTTCATGAGCAGTTCTTC

abundance: NA
d_gene: TRBD2
v_gene: TRBV29-1
j_gene: TRBJ2-1
CDR3aa: CSVGLDGLGFNEQFF
CDR3nt: TGCAGCGTTGGGCTCGATGGACTAGGGTTTAATGAGCAGTTCTTC

abundance: NA
d_gene: TRBD1
v_gene: TRBV10-1
j_gene: TRBJ1-1
CDR3aa: CASSGTGTEAFF
CDR3nt: TGCGCCAGCAGTGGGACAGGGACTGAAGCTTTCTTT

abundance: NA
d_gene: NA
v_gene: TRBV10-2
j_gene: TRBJ1-1
CDR3aa: CASSEGTGRPAYTEAFF
CDR3nt: TGCGCCAGCAGTGAGGGTACCGGACGACCCGCCTACACTGAAGCTTTCTTT

abundance: NA
d_gene: TRBD1
v_gene: TRBV7-9
j_gene: TRBJ1-6
CDR3aa: CASSPGGQGRTPLHF
CDR3nt: TGTGCCAGCAGCCCCGGGGGACAGGGAAGGACACCCCTCCACTTT

abundance: NA
d_gene: TRBD2
v_gene: TRBV7-9
j_gene: TRBJ2-4
CDR3aa: CASSPPGTSGDIQYF
CDR3nt: TGTGCCAGCAGCCCTCCCGGGACTAGCGGGGACATTCAGTACTTC

abundance: NA
d_gene: NA
v_gene: TRBV27
j_gene: TRBJ1-1
CDR3aa: CASSLLPVTEAFF
CDR3nt: TGTGCCAGCAGTTTACTCCCAGTTACTGAAGCTTTCTTT

abundance: NA
d_gene: TRBD2
v_gene: TRBV10-3
j_gene: TRBJ2-3
CDR3aa: CATLSSGASRGGDTQYF
CDR3nt: TGTGCCACCCTCTCTAGCGGGGCTTCGAGAGGGGGAGATACGCAGTATTTT

abundance: NA
d_gene: TRBD1
v_gene: TRBV19
j_gene: TRBJ1-1
CDR3aa: CASDRGVDTEAFF
CDR3nt: TGTGCCAGTGACAGGGGAGTGGACACTGAAGCTTTCTTT

abundance: once
d_gene: NA
v_gene: TRBV6-5
j_gene: TRBJ1-2
CDR3aa: CASRQGGDGYTF
CDR3nt: TGTGCCAGCAGACAGGGAGGGGATGGCTACACCTTC

abundance: NA
d_gene: NA
v_gene: TRBV10-3
j_gene: TRBJ2-2
CDR3aa: CAIRGTANTGELFF
CDR3nt: TGTGCCATCAGAGGGACCGCGAACACCGGGGAGCTGTTTTTT

abundance: once
d_gene: TRBD1
v_gene: TRBV19
j_gene: TRBJ1-5
CDR3aa: CASSTPTGGEYPQHF
CDR3nt: TGTGCCAGTAGTACACCGACAGGGGGCGAGTATCCCCAGCATTTT

abundance: NA
d_gene: NA
v_gene: TRBV5-1
j_gene: TRBJ1-5
CDR3aa: CASSLGGVGNQPQHF
CDR3nt: TGCGCCAGCAGCTTGGGAGGGGTCGGCAATCAGCCCCAGCATTTT

abundance: NA
d_gene: TRBD1
v_gene: TRBV29-1
j_gene: TRBJ1-1
CDR3aa: CSVATGTGEAFF
CDR3nt: TGCAGCGTCGCAACCGGGACAGGAGAAGCTTTCTTT

abundance: NA
d_gene: NA
v_gene: TRBV11-2
j_gene: TRBJ2-5
CDR3aa: CASSRNTRRQETQYF
CDR3nt: TGTGCCAGCAGCCGGAACACGCGACGGCAAGAGACCCAGTACTTC

abundance: NA
d_gene: NA
v_gene: TRBV19
j_gene: TRBJ1-4
CDR3aa: CASSTRDTTNEKLFF
CDR3nt: TGTGCCAGTAGTACCCGGGACACAACTAATGAAAAACTGTTTTTT

abundance: once
d_gene: NA
v_gene: TRBV12-5
j_gene: TRBJ2-7
CDR3aa: CASGLGTVTEQYF
CDR3nt: TGTGCTAGTGGTTTGGGGACAGTAACCGAGCAGTACTTC

abundance: NA
d_gene: NA
v_gene: TRBV7-6
j_gene: TRBJ2-7
CDR3aa: CASSRTVDYEQYF
CDR3nt: TGTGCCAGCAGTCGGACAGTGGACTACGAGCAGTACTTC

abundance: NA
d_gene: TRBD1
v_gene: TRBV6-1
j_gene: TRBJ1-5
CDR3aa: CASSDGQGVQQPQHF
CDR3nt: TGTGCCAGCAGTGACGGACAGGGGGTGCAGCAGCCCCAGCATTTT

abundance: NA
d_gene: NA
v_gene: TRBV11-3
j_gene: TRBJ2-7
CDR3aa: CASSLDEHGEVYEQYF
CDR3nt: TGTGCCAGCAGCTTAGATGAACACGGGGAAGTTTACGAGCAGTACTTC

abundance: NA
d_gene: NA
v_gene: TRBV11-2
j_gene: TRBJ1-2
CDR3aa: CASSLWGDYGYTF
CDR3nt: TGTGCCAGCAGCTTATGGGGGGACTATGGCTACACCTTC

abundance: NA
d_gene: NA
v_gene: TRBV5-8
j_gene: TRBJ2-7
CDR3aa: CASSRGVSSYEQYF
CDR3nt: TGTGCCAGCAGTAGGGGGGTGAGCTCCTACGAGCAGTACTTC

abundance: NA
d_gene: NA
v_gene: TRBV29-1
j_gene: TRBJ2-7
CDR3aa: CSVGRDSYEQYF
CDR3nt: TGCAGCGTTGGGAGAGACTCCTACGAGCAGTACTTC

abundance: NA
d_gene: TRBD2
v_gene: TRBV11-2
j_gene: TRBJ2-7
CDR3aa: CASSFERGDYEQYF
CDR3nt: TGTGCCAGCAGCTTCGAGCGGGGTGACTACGAGCAGTACTTC

abundance: NA
d_gene: NA
v_gene: TRBV7-2
j_gene: TRBJ2-4
CDR3aa: CASSFGTAKNIQYF
CDR3nt: TGTGCCAGCAGCTTCGGGACAGCCAAAAACATTCAGTACTTC

abundance: once
d_gene: TRBD2
v_gene: TRBV5-1
j_gene: TRBJ2-2
CDR3aa: CASSPPLAGGAGELFF
CDR3nt: TGCGCCAGCAGCCCTCCCCTAGCGGGAGGAGCCGGGGAGCTGTTTTTT

abundance: NA
d_gene: NA
v_gene: TRBV19
j_gene: TRBJ1-1
CDR3aa: CASSIENTEAFF
CDR3nt: TGTGCCAGTAGTATTGAGAACACTGAAGCTTTCTTT

abundance: NA
d_gene: NA
v_gene: TRBV27
j_gene: TRBJ1-2
CDR3aa: CASRRERHYGYTF
CDR3nt: TGTGCCAGCAGAAGAGAAAGACACTATGGCTACACCTTC

abundance: NA
d_gene: NA
v_gene: TRBV28
j_gene: TRBJ1-2
CDR3aa: CASSSISPRVCTF
CDR3nt: TGTGCCAGCAGTTCCATTTCGCCGCGGGTGTGCACCTTC

abundance: NA
d_gene: NA
v_gene: TRBV5-1
j_gene: TRBJ2-3
CDR3aa: CASSPSGTPGGTDTQYF
CDR3nt: TGCGCCAGCAGCCCTTCCGGGACCCCAGGAGGTACAGATACGCAGTATTTT

abundance: NA
d_gene: NA
v_gene: TRBV11-2
j_gene: TRBJ2-3
CDR3aa: CASSLGLSADTQYF
CDR3nt: TGTGCCAGCAGCTTAGGACTCTCGGCAGATACGCAGTATTTT

abundance: NA
d_gene: NA
v_gene: TRBV5-1
j_gene: TRBJ2-7
CDR3aa: CASSLAAEQYF
CDR3nt: TGCGCCAGCAGCCTGGCGGCCGAGCAGTACTTC

abundance: once
d_gene: TRBD1
v_gene: TRBV19
j_gene: TRBJ1-2
CDR3aa: CASSIDGTGGQYGYTF
CDR3nt: TGTGCCAGTAGTATAGACGGGACAGGGGGTCAATATGGCTACACCTTC

abundance: NA
d_gene: TRBD1
v_gene: TRBV14
j_gene: TRBJ2-1
CDR3aa: CASSQGQGNYNEQFF
CDR3nt: TGTGCCAGCAGCCAGGGACAGGGGAACTACAATGAGCAGTTCTTC

abundance: NA
d_gene: TRBD1
v_gene: TRBV5-1
j_gene: TRBJ1-1
CDR3aa: CASSLLTGMHTEAFF
CDR3nt: TGCGCCAGCAGCTTACTGACAGGGATGCACACTGAAGCTTTCTTT

abundance: NA
d_gene: NA
v_gene: TRBV7-2
j_gene: TRBJ1-1
CDR3aa: CASSPGRRGEAFF
CDR3nt: TGTGCCAGCAGCCCCGGGCGCAGGGGAGAAGCTTTCTTT

abundance: NA
d_gene: NA
v_gene: TRBV7-9
j_gene: TRBJ1-1
CDR3aa: CASSPPLNTEAFF
CDR3nt: TGTGCCAGCAGCCCTCCGTTGAACACTGAAGCTTTCTTT

abundance: NA
d_gene: NA
v_gene: TRBV11-3
j_gene: TRBJ2-3
CDR3aa: CASSLGAGGDADTQYF
CDR3nt: TGTGCCAGCAGCTTAGGTGCAGGGGGGGACGCAGATACGCAGTATTTT

abundance: once
d_gene: TRBD1
v_gene: TRBV29-1
j_gene: TRBJ2-1
CDR3aa: CSGGDRGNNEQFF
CDR3nt: TGCAGCGGGGGGGACAGGGGGAACAATGAGCAGTTCTTC

abundance: NA
d_gene: TRBD2
v_gene: TRBV4-1
j_gene: TRBJ2-7
CDR3aa: CASSPTPAGDLYEQYF
CDR3nt: TGCGCCAGCAGCCCAACCCCCGCGGGAGATCTTTACGAGCAGTACTTC

abundance: NA
d_gene: NA
v_gene: TRBV7-8
j_gene: TRBJ1-2
CDR3aa: CASSPDKFYNYGYTF
CDR3nt: TGTGCCAGCAGCCCGGACAAGTTTTATAACTATGGCTACACCTTC

abundance: NA
d_gene: NA
v_gene: TRBV7-2
j_gene: TRBJ1-5
CDR3aa: CASSLRRGFSQPQHF
CDR3nt: TGTGCCAGCAGCTTACGCAGGGGCTTTTCTCAGCCCCAGCATTTT

abundance: NA
d_gene: NA
v_gene: TRBV7-8
j_gene: TRBJ2-7
CDR3aa: CASSPGRSYEQYF
CDR3nt: TGTGCCAGCAGCCCTGGGAGGAGCTACGAGCAGTACTTC

abundance: NA
d_gene: NA
v_gene: TRBV27
j_gene: TRBJ1-1
CDR3aa: CASSTHPTPNTEAFF
CDR3nt: TGTGCCAGCAGTACACATCCAACTCCGAACACTGAAGCTTTCTTT

abundance: NA
d_gene: NA
v_gene: TRBV2
j_gene: TRBJ1-6
CDR3aa: CASSETWSNSPLHF
CDR3nt: TGTGCCAGCAGTGAAACCTGGAGTAATTCACCCCTCCACTTT

abundance: NA
d_gene: NA
v_gene: TRBV11-2
j_gene: TRBJ2-7
CDR3aa: CASSLTTMGTYEQYF
CDR3nt: TGTGCCAGCAGCTTAACAACCATGGGGACCTACGAGCAGTACTTC

abundance: NA
d_gene: TRBD1
v_gene: TRBV5-8
j_gene: TRBJ1-2
CDR3aa: CASSLRTGDYGYTF
CDR3nt: TGTGCCAGCAGCTTAAGGACAGGGGACTATGGCTACACCTTC

abundance: NA
d_gene: NA
v_gene: TRBV4-1
j_gene: TRBJ1-2
CDR3aa: CASSHQVTGGYGYTF
CDR3nt: TGCGCCAGCAGCCATCAGGTGACGGGTGGCTATGGCTACACCTTC

abundance: NA
d_gene: NA
v_gene: TRBV7-9
j_gene: TRBJ1-2
CDR3aa: CASSLTGPYGYTF
CDR3nt: TGTGCCAGCAGCTTGACAGGTCCCTATGGCTACACCTTC

abundance: NA
d_gene: TRBD1
v_gene: TRBV11-2
j_gene: TRBJ1-1
CDR3aa: CASSSLEVGTGHTEAFF
CDR3nt: TGTGCCAGCAGCTCCCTAGAAGTGGGGACAGGGCACACTGAAGCTTTCTTT

abundance: NA
d_gene: NA
v_gene: TRBV15
j_gene: TRBJ1-1
CDR3aa: CATSRDHYRAEAFF
CDR3nt: TGTGCCACCAGCAGAGATCATTACAGGGCTGAAGCTTTCTTT

abundance: NA
d_gene: NA
v_gene: TRBV6-1
j_gene: TRBJ2-7
CDR3aa: CAVFGGGYEQYF
CDR3nt: TGTGCCGTCTTCGGAGGCGGCTACGAGCAGTACTTC

abundance: NA
d_gene: TRBD1
v_gene: TRBV9
j_gene: TRBJ2-7
CDR3aa: CASSSNRGGDRGPYEQYF
CDR3nt: TGTGCCAGCAGCTCGAACCGGGGAGGGGACAGGGGACCCTACGAGCAGTACTTC

abundance: NA
d_gene: TRBD1
v_gene: TRBV6-5
j_gene: TRBJ2-2
CDR3aa: CASSLKGQGNTGELFF
CDR3nt: TGTGCCAGCAGTTTAAAGGGACAGGGAAACACCGGGGAGCTGTTTTTT